The next 7 T cell receptor beta chains were all read from a single sample in a study of T cells expressing NK-cell markers. TCRdb reprocessed the 5' RACE reads; each CDR3 protein has one entry and no DNA is given. The listing records approximately 550,000 distinct CDR3 sequences. Sequencing was done on a sample of blood T cells: a sorted CD56 or NKG2C T cell subset, CD4+ or CD8+ T cells, or bulk PBMC T cells (not recorded which). These receptors were collected from a young man in good health.

The chain carries TRBV7-2 and TRBJ1-2; TCRdb outputs TRBD1, but without DNA this stays unchecked. The CDR3 contains 14 residues. Germline values: CDR1 SGHTA, CDR2 FQGNSA. CDR3 loop: CASTNRTPRHGYTF.

This sequence joins TRBV7-2 and TRBJ2-3; the D gene TCRdb calls, TRBD2, cannot be checked with no DNA. Per germline, CDR1 SGHTA and CDR2 FQGNSA. The CDR3 extends over 16 amino acids. CDR3 sequence reads: CASSPLGLATTDTQYF.

The chain carries TRBV27 and TRBJ2-3; TCRdb proposes TRBD2, but this gene call is untestable without DNA. This CDR3 has 12 residues. The V gene's germline CDR1 is MNHEY and CDR2 SMNVEV (reference sequence). The chain's CDR3 is CASSYSGSPQYF.

The chain combines TRBV6-5 with TRBJ2-1. CDR1 is MNHEY, CDR2 SVGAGI, per germline. This CDR3 is 14 amino acids long. CDR3 sequence: CASSYSKTLNEQFF.

The chain is built from TRBV20-1 and TRBJ2-3; TCRdb's D call of TRBD2 is untestable without DNA. From germline, CDR1 is DFQATT and CDR2 SNEGSKA (reference sequence). This CDR3 has 16 residues. CDR3 loop: CSAPPTTSGRTNTQYF.

The chain links TRBV5-1 to TRBJ2-3; no DNA is available, so the TRBD2 call from TCRdb remains unchecked. CDR1 is SGHRS, CDR2 YFSETQ, per germline. The CDR3 length is 17 residues. CDR3 amino acids: CASSLLIAGGGTDTQYF.

This rearrangement joins TRBV20-1 to TRBJ2-4; TCRdb indicates TRBD1, and absent DNA this call remains unverified. This CDR3 has 17 amino acids. The germline CDR1 and CDR2 sequences are DFQATT and SNEGSKA (reference sequence). CDR3 in amino acids: CSARDYRDRAPKNIQYF.